A selection of T cell receptor beta chains follows, all from one sample in a study of shared clonotypes between healthy human individuals. The table came from immunoSEQ multiplex PCR; TCRdb's copy has only in-frame clones and leaves some out. The table records 450,000 to 550,000 clones, about four fifths of them present only once. The sample taken for sequencing was PBMCs. The receptors were gathered from a middle-aged woman in good health. Some clones in this sample may be carry-over from other donors' samples. Both conserved end residues are part of each CDR3. D genes are given only for firm matches. A clone size is listed for some rows: how often the clone was seen (once, few, many), or a class if it is expanded.

size: -; D: -; V: TRBV7-6; J: TRBJ2-7; CDR3: CASSLAGAESEQYF; DNA: TGTGCCAGCAGCTTAGCGGGGGCCGAAAGCGAGCAGTACTTC
size: -; D: TRBD2; V: TRBV9; J: TRBJ2-7; CDR3: CASSVAAGGRYEQYF; DNA: TGTGCCAGCAGCGTAGCTGCGGGAGGGCGGTACGAGCAGTACTTC
size: -; D: TRBD2; V: TRBV28; J: TRBJ2-7; CDR3: CASSSPALGGEQYF; DNA: TGTGCCAGCAGTTCTCCCGCCCTGGGAGGGGAGCAGTACTTC
size: -; D: -; V: TRBV6-5; J: TRBJ2-3; CDR3: CASSYGQIDTQYF; DNA: TGTGCCAGCAGTTACGGACAAATTGATACGCAGTATTTT
size: once; D: -; V: TRBV9; J: TRBJ2-5; CDR3: CASSPPGETQYF; DNA: TGTGCCAGCAGCCCCCCAGGGGAGACCCAGTACTTC
size: -; D: -; V: TRBV15; J: TRBJ1-2; CDR3: CATSREGTGNYGYTF; DNA: TGTGCCACCAGCAGAGAAGGGACGGGGAACTATGGCTACACCTTC
size: few; D: TRBD1; V: TRBV7-9; J: TRBJ1-5; CDR3: CASSGDSLNQPQHF; DNA: TGTGCCAGCAGCGGGGACAGCCTCAATCAGCCCCAGCATTTT
size: -; D: -; V: TRBV28; J: TRBJ1-1; CDR3: CASRHPDRNTEAFF; DNA: TGTGCCAGCAGACACCCGGATCGGAACACTGAAGCTTTCTTT
size: -; D: TRBD1; V: TRBV5-4; J: TRBJ2-1; CDR3: CASSFDRGQWNEQFF; DNA: TGTGCCAGCAGCTTCGACAGGGGGCAATGGAATGAGCAGTTCTTC
size: few; D: -; V: TRBV18; J: TRBJ1-5; CDR3: CASSLSKEGSNQPQHF; DNA: TGTGCCAGCTCACTATCGAAGGAAGGGTCCAATCAGCCCCAGCATTTT
size: -; D: TRBD1; V: TRBV5-1; J: TRBJ1-4; CDR3: CASSLAPGTGTTTNEKLFF; DNA: TGCGCCAGCAGCTTGGCGCCCGGGACAGGGACTACAACTAATGAAAAACTGTTTTTT
size: once; D: TRBD2; V: TRBV7-2; J: TRBJ2-7; CDR3: CASSLEGLVGEYF; DNA: TGTGCCAGCAGCTTAGAAGGACTAGTGGGAGAGTACTTC
size: -; D: -; V: TRBV21-1; J: TRBJ2-1; CDR3: CASSKGGLAGAPQFF; DNA: TGTGCCAGCAGCAAAGGTGGACTAGCGGGAGCTCCCCAGTTCTTC
size: -; D: TRBD2; V: TRBV27; J: TRBJ2-5; CDR3: CASLTRTSPTQETQYF; DNA: TGTGCCAGCCTCACCCGGACTAGCCCGACCCAAGAGACCCAGTACTTC
size: -; D: TRBD2; V: TRBV7-6; J: TRBJ2-2; CDR3: CASSTWTSGKIGELFF; DNA: TGTGCCAGCAGCACTTGGACTAGCGGGAAAATCGGGGAGCTGTTTTTT
size: -; D: TRBD2; V: TRBV23-1; J: TRBJ2-3; CDR3: CASTPGLAGGKQGTDTQYF; DNA: TGCGCCAGCACCCCCGGACTAGCGGGAGGGAAACAGGGCACAGATACGCAGTATTTT
size: -; D: TRBD1; V: TRBV6-1; J: TRBJ2-7; CDR3: CASSEGTGGAYEQYF; DNA: TGTGCCAGCAGTGAAGGGACAGGGGGCGCGTACGAGCAGTACTTC
size: -; D: TRBD2; V: TRBV9; J: TRBJ2-3; CDR3: CASSVGAGSRTDTQYF; DNA: TGTGCCAGCAGCGTAGGAGCGGGAAGTAGGACAGATACGCAGTATTTT
size: -; D: -; V: TRBV9; J: TRBJ1-1; CDR3: CASSVVTGTMNTEAFF; DNA: TGTGCCAGCAGCGTAGTAACCGGGACAATGAACACTGAAGCTTTCTTT
size: -; D: TRBD2; V: TRBV29-1; J: TRBJ2-5; CDR3: CSARTSGSLETQYF; DNA: TGCAGCGCTCGGACTAGCGGGAGTCTAGAGACCCAGTACTTC
size: -; D: -; V: TRBV11-2; J: TRBJ2-7; CDR3: CASSLGWRGSSYEQYF; DNA: TGTGCCAGCAGCTTAGGATGGAGGGGCAGCTCCTACGAGCAGTACTTC
size: -; D: TRBD1; V: TRBV4-1; J: TRBJ2-4; CDR3: CASSQPDRGLKNIQYF; DNA: TGCGCCAGCAGCCAACCTGACAGGGGGCTCAAAAACATTCAGTACTTC
size: -; D: -; V: TRBV19; J: TRBJ1-2; CDR3: CASSKRTDRQVRGYTF; DNA: TGTGCCAGTAGTAAAAGGACAGACCGACAGGTCCGTGGCTACACCTTC
size: -; D: -; V: TRBV15; J: TRBJ1-2; CDR3: CATRPDGVFGGYTF; DNA: TGTGCCACCAGACCGGATGGGGTATTCGGTGGCTACACCTTC
size: -; D: -; V: TRBV21-1; J: TRBJ2-7; CDR3: CASSKVRTSGYEQYF; DNA: TGTGCCAGCAGCAAAGTTCGGACTAGCGGCTACGAGCAGTACTTC
size: -; D: -; V: TRBV7-3; J: TRBJ2-6; CDR3: CASSSSGANVLTF; DNA: TGTGCCAGCAGCTCCTCTGGGGCCAACGTCCTGACTTTC